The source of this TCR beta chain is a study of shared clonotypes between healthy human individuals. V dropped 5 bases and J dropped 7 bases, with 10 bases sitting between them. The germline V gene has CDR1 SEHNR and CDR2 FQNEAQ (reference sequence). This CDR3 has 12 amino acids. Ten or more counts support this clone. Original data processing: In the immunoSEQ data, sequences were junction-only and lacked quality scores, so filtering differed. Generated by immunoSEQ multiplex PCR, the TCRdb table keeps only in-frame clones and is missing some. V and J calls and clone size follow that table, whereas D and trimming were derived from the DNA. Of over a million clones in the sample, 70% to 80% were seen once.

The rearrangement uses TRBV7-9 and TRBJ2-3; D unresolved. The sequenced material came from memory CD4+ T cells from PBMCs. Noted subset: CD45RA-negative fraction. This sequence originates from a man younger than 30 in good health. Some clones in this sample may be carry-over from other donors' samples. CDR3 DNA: TGTGCCAGCAGCCTAAGTGGGAATACGCAGTATTTT. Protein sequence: CASSLSGNTQYF. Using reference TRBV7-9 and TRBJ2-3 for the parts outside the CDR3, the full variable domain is DTGVSQNPRHKITKRGQNVTFRCDPISEHNRLYWYRQTLGQGPEFLTYFQNEAQLEKSRLLSDRFSAERPKGSFSTLEIQRTEQGDSAMYLCASSLSGNTQYFGPGTRLTVL.